These T cell receptor beta chains were read from a single sample in a study of shared clonotypes between healthy human individuals. Only in-frame clones appear in the TCRdb table, and some are missing; sequencing was by immunoSEQ multiplex PCR. The table includes around 2.5 million clones, 80% to 95% detected once. The sample consisted of naive CD4+ T cells from PBMCs. Every receptor here comes from a man between 18 and 29 years old in good health. Some clones in this sample may be carry-over from other donors' samples. The CDR3 runs from the conserved cysteine through the conserved F or W. The D gene is left open where the match is weak. Part of the rows lack a size; the others show once, few, many or a class for expanded clones.

j_gene | d_gene | abundance | v_gene | CDR3nt | CDR3aa
TRBJ1-4 | TRBD1 | NA | TRBV7-2 | TGTGCCAGCAGTCCAGGGGGCGCGGTATCGGAAAAACTGTTTTTT | CASSPGGAVSEKLFF
TRBJ1-5 | TRBD1 | NA | TRBV28 | TGTGCCAGCAGTCGACAGGGATATGGCAATCAGCCCCAGCATTTT | CASSRQGYGNQPQHF
TRBJ1-2 | TRBD1 | NA | TRBV7-2 | TGTGCCAGCAGCAGACAGGGGAACTATGGCTACACCTTC | CASSRQGNYGYTF
TRBJ1-5 | NA | NA | TRBV6-5 | TGTGCCAGCAGTTACAAGTATAGCAATCAGCCCCAGCATTTT | CASSYKYSNQPQHF
TRBJ2-3 | NA | NA | TRBV5-1 | TGCGCCAGCGGCGAGGGCGTGACAGATACGCAGTATTTT | CASGEGVTDTQYF
TRBJ1-3 | NA | few | TRBV11-2 | TGTGCCAGCAGCTGGGCTGGGGGGCCAGGAAACACCATATATTTT | CASSWAGGPGNTIYF
TRBJ2-7 | NA | NA | TRBV20-1 | TGCAGTGCTCACAGAGGGGCCGAGCAGTACTTC | CSAHRGAEQYF
TRBJ2-7 | TRBD1 | NA | TRBV29-1 | TGCAGCGCTCTACAGACGGGACAGGGGGCTGCCTACGAGCAGTACTTC | CSALQTGQGAAYEQYF
TRBJ2-7 | NA | NA | TRBV18 | TGTGCCAGCTCCTTATACAAAGCTTCCTCCTACGAGCAGTACTTC | CASSLYKASSYEQYF
TRBJ1-1 | NA | few | TRBV19 | TGTGCCAGTAGCCCTCCCGGGAACACTGAAGCTTTCTTT | CASSPPGNTEAFF
TRBJ2-7 | NA | NA | TRBV5-5 | TGTGCCAGCAGGACGGGGGTACAGCCCACCTACGAGCAGTACTTC | CASRTGVQPTYEQYF
TRBJ1-1 | NA | few | TRBV5-1 | TGCGCCAGCAGCTTGGGGCAGTCTCGTGCCGAAGCTTTCTTT | CASSLGQSRAEAFF
TRBJ1-5 | NA | NA | TRBV2 | TGTGCCAGCAGTGAGAACCTCGGCTACCGGTCGGGCAATCAGCCCCAGCATTTT | CASSENLGYRSGNQPQHF
TRBJ2-3 | NA | NA | TRBV5-1 | TGCGCCAGCAGCTTGGGGTCCGGGACGAAAGAAGATACGCAGTATTTT | CASSLGSGTKEDTQYF
TRBJ1-5 | NA | NA | TRBV2 | TGTGCCAGCAGTGAACCATCTCAGGGCCCAAATCAGCCCCAGCATTTT | CASSEPSQGPNQPQHF
TRBJ1-2 | TRBD1 | NA | TRBV28 | TGTGCCAGCAGTTTACCCTGGACAGGTGATGGCTACACCTTC | CASSLPWTGDGYTF
TRBJ1-6 | NA | NA | TRBV5-1 | TGCGCCAGCAGCTCTACAGCCGGGGTTGTGGATTCACCCCTCCACTTT | CASSSTAGVVDSPLHF
TRBJ2-6 | NA | NA | TRBV5-5 | TGTGCCAGCAGCCAGCTCAGGGGCGCTACTCACTCTGGGGCCAACGTCCTGACTTTC | CASSQLRGATHSGANVLTF
TRBJ2-3 | TRBD1 | NA | TRBV11-2 | TGTGCCAGCAGCTTAACAGGGGGCACGACCACAGATACGCAGTATTTT | CASSLTGGTTTDTQYF
TRBJ1-2 | NA | NA | TRBV28 | TGTGCCAGCACCCCCATGAGACGGATTAACTATGGCTACACCTTC | CASTPMRRINYGYTF
TRBJ1-2 | TRBD1 | NA | TRBV7-2 | TGTGCCAGCAGCCTAACCCCGGGACAGGGAGGGGGCTACACCTTC | CASSLTPGQGGGYTF
TRBJ2-7 | TRBD1 | NA | TRBV27 | TGTGCCAGCAGAGGGACAGGGGTTTGGTACGAGCAGTACTTC | CASRGTGVWYEQYF
TRBJ1-5 | NA | NA | TRBV7-8 | TGTGCCAGCAGCTTAGTGTGGAGAGGTGGTCTCGATCAGCCCCAGCATTTT | CASSLVWRGGLDQPQHF
TRBJ2-3 | NA | NA | TRBV5-6 | TGTGCCAGCAGCGAACTGAGGGGGACAGATACGCAGTATTTT | CASSELRGTDTQYF
TRBJ1-5 | NA | NA | TRBV27 | TGTGCCAGCAGTAAAACAGGGCGTAGCAATCAGCCCCAGCATTTT | CASSKTGRSNQPQHF
TRBJ2-7 | NA | NA | TRBV18 | TGTGCCAGCTCCACAGGGACCTACGAGCAGTACTTC | CASSTGTYEQYF
TRBJ2-3 | NA | NA | TRBV6-6 | TGTGCCAGCCAAACTAGCACAGATACGCAGTATTTT | CASQTSTDTQYF
TRBJ2-7 | TRBD1 | NA | TRBV28 | TGTGCCAGCAGTTTAAGGGGACAGGGGGGCGAGCAGTACTTC | CASSLRGQGGEQYF
TRBJ2-3 | NA | NA | TRBV7-3 | TGTGCCAGCAGCTTAATGCGTGGGGGGGCCACAGATACGCAGTATTTT | CASSLMRGGATDTQYF
TRBJ2-3 | TRBD2 | once | TRBV25-1 | TGTGCCAGCAAAACTAGCGGGAGTACAGATACGCAGTATTTT | CASKTSGSTDTQYF
TRBJ2-7 | NA | NA | TRBV4-3 | TGCGCCAGCAGCCGAGAGGGCCCCTACGAGCAGTACTTC | CASSREGPYEQYF
TRBJ2-1 | NA | NA | TRBV7-3 | TGTGCCAGCAGCTCCTTGGGGTCGGCCGGCTCCTACAATGAGCAGTTCTTC | CASSSLGSAGSYNEQFF
TRBJ1-4 | TRBD1 | NA | TRBV30 | TGTGCCTGGAGGGGGGACAGGCTTAATGAAAAACTGTTTTTT | CAWRGDRLNEKLFF
TRBJ1-5 | NA | once | TRBV4-2 | TGTGCCAGCAGCGGGGGGATAAATCAGCCCCAGCATTTT | CASSGGINQPQHF
TRBJ1-4 | NA | NA | TRBV18 | TGTGCCAGCTCGGAACAGCCACTCACCGACAATGAAAAACTGTTTTTT | CASSEQPLTDNEKLFF
TRBJ2-5 | TRBD1 | NA | TRBV6-5 | TGTGCCAGCAGTTACTACAGGGGATCTCACCAAGAGACCCAGTACTTC | CASSYYRGSHQETQYF
TRBJ2-1 | NA | NA | TRBV21-1 | TGTGCCAGCAGCAATAGATCCGGGACTAGGAAGTATGAGCAGTTCTTC | CASSNRSGTRKYEQFF
TRBJ2-3 | NA | NA | TRBV6-6 | TGTGCCAGCAGTTCCCGGACAGGCACAGATACGCAGTATTTT | CASSSRTGTDTQYF
TRBJ2-2 | NA | NA | TRBV4-2 | TGTGCCAGCAGCCAAAGACTCTACGGGGAGCTGTTTTTT | CASSQRLYGELFF
TRBJ2-1 | TRBD2 | NA | TRBV10-3 | TGTGCCATCAGCGCGGGAGCCTCCTACAATGAGCAGTTCTTC | CAISAGASYNEQFF
TRBJ1-3 | NA | NA | TRBV9 | TGTGCCAGCAGCGTAGCCCTCCGGCCTGCTGGAAACACCATATATTTT | CASSVALRPAGNTIYF
TRBJ2-3 | NA | once | TRBV29-1 | TGCAGCGTTGAGCGGACAACTAGCACAGATACGCAGTATTTT | CSVERTTSTDTQYF
TRBJ1-5 | TRBD1 | NA | TRBV4-1 | TGCGCCAGCAGCCAACCGACAGGGACCGGCCTGAAGCCCCAGCATTTT | CASSQPTGTGLKPQHF
TRBJ2-7 | NA | NA | TRBV27 | TGTGCCAGCAGTTCCCGCGGATGGTACGAGCAGTACTTC | CASSSRGWYEQYF
TRBJ1-4 | NA | NA | TRBV7-9 | TGTGCCAGCAGCACCGGGGGCTCTAATGAAAAACTGTTTTTT | CASSTGGSNEKLFF
TRBJ2-5 | NA | NA | TRBV5-1 | TGCGCCAGCAGCTTGAGTCTGCAGACCCAAGAGACCCAGTACTTC | CASSLSLQTQETQYF
TRBJ1-1 | TRBD1 | NA | TRBV2 | TGTGCCAGCACCGAACAGGGGGCGCAAATTGAAGCTTTCTTT | CASTEQGAQIEAFF
TRBJ2-5 | NA | NA | TRBV5-4 | TGTGCCAGCAGGGACCCGGGGGTTGAGACCCAGTACTTC | CASRDPGVETQYF